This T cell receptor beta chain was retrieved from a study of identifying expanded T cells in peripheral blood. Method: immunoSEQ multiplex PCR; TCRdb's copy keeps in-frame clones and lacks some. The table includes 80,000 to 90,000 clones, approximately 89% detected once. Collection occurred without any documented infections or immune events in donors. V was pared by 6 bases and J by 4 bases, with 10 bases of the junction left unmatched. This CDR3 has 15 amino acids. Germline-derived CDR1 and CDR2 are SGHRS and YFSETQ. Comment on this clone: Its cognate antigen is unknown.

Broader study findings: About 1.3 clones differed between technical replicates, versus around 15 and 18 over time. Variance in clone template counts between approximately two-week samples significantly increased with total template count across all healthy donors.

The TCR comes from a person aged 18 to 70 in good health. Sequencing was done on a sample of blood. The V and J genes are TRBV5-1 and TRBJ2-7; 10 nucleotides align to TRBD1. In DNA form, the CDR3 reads TGCGCCAGCAACAACTACGACAGGGGGCGATACGAGCAGTACTTC. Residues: CASNNYDRGRYEQYF.